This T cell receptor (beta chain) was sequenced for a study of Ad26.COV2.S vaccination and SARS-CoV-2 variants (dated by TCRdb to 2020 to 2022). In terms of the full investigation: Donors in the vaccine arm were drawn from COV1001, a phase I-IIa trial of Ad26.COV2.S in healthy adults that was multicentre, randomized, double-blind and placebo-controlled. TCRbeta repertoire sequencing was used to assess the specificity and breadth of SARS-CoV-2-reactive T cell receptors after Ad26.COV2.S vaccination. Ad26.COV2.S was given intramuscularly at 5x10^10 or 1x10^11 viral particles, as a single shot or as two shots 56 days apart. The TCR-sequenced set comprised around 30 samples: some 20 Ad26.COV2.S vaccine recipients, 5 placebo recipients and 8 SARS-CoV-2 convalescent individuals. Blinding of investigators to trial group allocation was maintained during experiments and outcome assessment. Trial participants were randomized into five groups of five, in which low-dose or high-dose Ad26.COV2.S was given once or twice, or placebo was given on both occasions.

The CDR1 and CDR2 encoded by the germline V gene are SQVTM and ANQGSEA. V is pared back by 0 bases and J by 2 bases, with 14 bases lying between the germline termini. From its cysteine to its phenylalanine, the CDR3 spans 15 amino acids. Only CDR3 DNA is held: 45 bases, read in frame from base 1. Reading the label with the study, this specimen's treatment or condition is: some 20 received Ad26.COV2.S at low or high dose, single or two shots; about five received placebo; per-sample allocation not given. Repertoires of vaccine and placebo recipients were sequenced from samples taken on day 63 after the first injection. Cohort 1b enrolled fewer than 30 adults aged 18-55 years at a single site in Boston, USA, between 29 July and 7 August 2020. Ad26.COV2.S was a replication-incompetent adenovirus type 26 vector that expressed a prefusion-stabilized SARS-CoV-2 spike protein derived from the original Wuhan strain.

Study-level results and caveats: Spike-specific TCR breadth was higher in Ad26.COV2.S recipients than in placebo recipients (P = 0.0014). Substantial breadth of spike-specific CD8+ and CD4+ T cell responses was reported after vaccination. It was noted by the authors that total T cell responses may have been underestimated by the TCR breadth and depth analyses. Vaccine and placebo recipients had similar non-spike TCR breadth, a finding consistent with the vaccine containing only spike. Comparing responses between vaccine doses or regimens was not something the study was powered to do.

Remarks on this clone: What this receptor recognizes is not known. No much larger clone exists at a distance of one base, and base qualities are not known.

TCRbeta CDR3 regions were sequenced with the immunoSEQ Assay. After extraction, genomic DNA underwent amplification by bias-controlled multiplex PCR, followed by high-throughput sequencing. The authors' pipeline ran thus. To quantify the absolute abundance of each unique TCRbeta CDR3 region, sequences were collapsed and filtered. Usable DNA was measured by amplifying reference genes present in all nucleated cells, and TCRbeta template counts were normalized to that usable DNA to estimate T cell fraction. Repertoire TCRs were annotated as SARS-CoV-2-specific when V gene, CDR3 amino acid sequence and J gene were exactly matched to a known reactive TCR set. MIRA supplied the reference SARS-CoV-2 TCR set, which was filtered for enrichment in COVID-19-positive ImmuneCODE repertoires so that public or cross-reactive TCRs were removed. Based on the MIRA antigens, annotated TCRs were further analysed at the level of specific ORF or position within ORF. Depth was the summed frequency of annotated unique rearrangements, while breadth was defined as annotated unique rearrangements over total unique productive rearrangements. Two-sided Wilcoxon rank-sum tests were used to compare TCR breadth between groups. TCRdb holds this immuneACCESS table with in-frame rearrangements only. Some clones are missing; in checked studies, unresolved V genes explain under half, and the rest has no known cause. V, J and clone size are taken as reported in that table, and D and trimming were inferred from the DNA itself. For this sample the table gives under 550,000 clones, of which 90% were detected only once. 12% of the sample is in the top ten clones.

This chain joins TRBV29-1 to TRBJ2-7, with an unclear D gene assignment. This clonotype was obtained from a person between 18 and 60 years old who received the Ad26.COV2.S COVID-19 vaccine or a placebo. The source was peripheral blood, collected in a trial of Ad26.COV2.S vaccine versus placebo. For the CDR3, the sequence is CSVEELGIETYEQYF. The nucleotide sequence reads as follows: TGCAGCGTTGAAGAACTGGGAATAGAGACCTACGAGCAGTACTTC.